This entry lists 11 T cell receptor beta chains sequenced from one sample in a study of blood T cell repertoires in COVID-19 (dated by TCRdb to about 2020). Receptors were amplified or captured by the immunoSEQ multiplex PCR assay. The clones in this table, taken by TCRdb from immuneACCESS, are in-frame only. Not every clone is retained; where verified, under half of the shortfall comes from an unresolved V gene, and the cause of the rest is unknown. This sample comprises about 73,000 clones, roughly 83% of them detected only once. 2.5% of the sample rests with the top ten. The source material was peripheral blood. These receptors came from a man at least 80 years old with active or convalescent COVID-19.

The V call is TRBV5-6, the J call TRBJ1-1; 9 positions match TRBD1. Germline loops: CDR1 SGHDT, CDR2 YYEEEE. V shed 1 base and J 3 bases; nucleotides not matched to a gene: 7. The CDR3 runs 16 residues. The CDR3 DNA sequence: TGTGCCAGCAGCTTGCTTGGACAGGGGTTGTACACTGAAGCTTTCTTT. Amino acid sequence: CASSLLGQGLYTEAFF.

The CDR3 loop is CASSRFMGETQYF. As DNA, the CDR3 is TGTGCCAGTAGTAGGTTTATGGGCGAGACCCAGTACTTC. The V call is TRBV19, the J call TRBJ2-5; D is unresolved. Per germline, CDR1 LNHDA and CDR2 SQIVND (reference sequence). Trimming removed 4 bases at V and 5 bases at J, with 11 bases between. CDR3 size: 13 residues. Full variable domain (rest looked up from reference TRBV19 and TRBJ2-5): DGGITQSPKYLFRKEGQNVTLSCEQNLNHDAMYWYRQDPGQGLRLIYYSQIVNDFQKGDIAEGYSVSREKKESFPLTVTSAQKNPTAFYLCASSRFMGETQYFGPGTRLLVL.

This chain links TRBV21-1 with TRBJ2-7; the table gives TRBD2 as D, unverified against the DNA. TRBV21-1 is a pseudogene. The CDR3 sequence is 16 residues long. In nucleotides, the CDR3 is TGTGCCAGCAGCAGGGGGGTAGCGGAAAGCTCCTACGAGCAGTACTTC. Encoded protein: CASSRGVAESSYEQYF.

The chain carries TRBV7-6 and TRBJ1-2; TRBD1 matches 10 bases. The CDR3 has 15 amino acids. Germline V gene data show CDR1 as SGHVS and CDR2 as FNYEAQ. The ends lost 5 bases at V and 6 bases at J; junction bases unmatched: 9. The CDR3 DNA follows: TGTGCCAGCAGCCCGGACAGGGGGGGTTCCGATGGCTACACCTTC. Translation gives CASSPDRGGSDGYTF.

This clone was counted only a few times. The chain has TRBV6-2 or TRBV6-3 and TRBJ1-6, with TRBD1 matching over 9 bases. This CDR3 has 20 residues. The germline gives CDR1 MNHEY, CDR2 SVGEGT. J lost 4 bases, V lost 2 bases, and 15 bases had no gene match. The CDR3: CASSYDSQGAKEDYNSPLHF. The CDR3, as DNA: TGTGCCAGCAGTTACGATTCACAGGGGGCGAAGGAAGATTATAATTCACCCCTCCACTTT.

This clone was found a few times. The junction and the germline gene differ at one end; a read error may be behind it. This chain uses TRBV29-1 with TRBJ2-3; 13 bases align to TRBD2. Germline CDR1 and CDR2: SQVTM and ANQGSEA. The CDR3 has 17 residues. CDR3 DNA sequence: TGCAGCGTCGAAGGACCTGTACAGACTAGCGGGAGGGATACGCAGTATTTT. Translating it yields CSVEGPVQTSGRDTQYF.

This chain connects TRBV7-9 to TRBJ2-1; possible D gene TRBD2, 7 bases. Trimming cost V 5 bases and J 9 bases, with 20 bases left between them. The germline CDR1 and CDR2 sequences are SEHNR and FQNEAQ (reference sequence). There are 15 residues in the CDR3. The CDR3 coding sequence is TGTGCCAGCAGCCCCAGAGAGCGCGGGGGCGTTGAGCAGTTCTTC. Protein: CASSPRERGGVEQFF.

The chain combines TRBV5-6 with TRBJ2-2; 13 bases map to TRBD2. V was clipped by 4 bases and J by 4 bases; unmatched bases: 4. In germline, CDR1 is SGHDT, CDR2 YYEEEE. This CDR3 contains 16 residues. In DNA form, the CDR3 reads TGTGCCAGCAGCCAAACTAGCGGGAGGGGCACCGGGGAGCTGTTTTTT. Its translation is CASSQTSGRGTGELFF.

The genes are TRBV19 and TRBJ1-5, with 8 bases fitting TRBD1. The V gene end was trimmed by 3 bases and the J gene end by 6 bases; junction bases not matched to a gene: 10. CDR1 and CDR2 from the germline V gene are LNHDA and SQIVND (reference sequence). The CDR3 loop spans 16 amino acids. The DNA of the CDR3 is TGTGCCAGTAGTATGAGGGGGACAGGCGGTCGTCAGCCCCAGCATTTT. It translates to CASSMRGTGGRQPQHF.

For the CDR3, the DNA is TGTGCCAGCAGCGCCAGGACTAGCGGGACAGGTGAGCAGTACTTC. This codes for CASSARTSGTGEQYF. The chain recombines TRBV6-6 with TRBJ2-7; TRBD2 matches at 12 bases. Looked up from germline, CDR1 is MNHNY and CDR2 is SVGAGI (reference sequence). The CDR3 runs to 15 residues. Losses at the gene ends were 6 bases for V and 7 bases for J; bases not matched to a gene: 10.

The J gene is TRBJ2-2, the V gene TRBV6-5, with D maybe TRBD1 (6 bases). The CDR3 is 13 amino acids. V lost 7 bases, J lost 7 bases, and 13 bases lay in between. Germline CDR1 MNHEY, CDR2 SVGAGI. The CDR3 region is CASTYRVGGELFF. The CDR3 DNA reads TGTGCCAGCACATACAGGGTGGGCGGGGAGCTGTTTTTT.